The T cell receptor (beta chain) described here comes from a study of T cells in Graves' hyperthyroidism and ophthalmopathy. Amplification targeted TCR beta CDR3 regions from RNA transcripts. HTBI primers were the set used in a first-round RT-PCR of the TCR CDR3. TCRdb used MiXCR to reprocess the multiplex PCR reads, holding one entry per CDR3 protein. This sample has 300,000 to 400,000 distinct CDR3 sequences; over 20% occur once, and the top ten carry about 50%. Graves' hyperthyroidism was deemed stable absent ophthalmopathy progression within 18 months. Together with thyroid ultrasound, orbital computed tomography, serum thyroxine and TRAb, clinical symptoms were used for diagnoses. This clonotype was detected only a few times. Its matching antigen is unknown. Regarding the study as a whole: Most thyroid-expanded clonotypes above 0.001 were also found in blood. Prediction of ophthalmopathy progression came a median 6.5 months pre-onset.

Per germline, CDR1 LNHNV and CDR2 YYDKDF (reference sequence). V was clipped by 0 bases and J by 3 bases, with 3 bases between them. CDR3 length equals 12 residues. The origin of this receptor is a woman aged 50 to 65 with Graves' hyperthyroidism. This chain joins TRBV15 and TRBJ2-7; D unclear. The sequenced sample consisted of blood. The CDR3 region is CATSRDNYEQYF. The CDR3 nucleotides read TGTGCCACCAGCAGAGACAACTACGAGCAGTACTTC.